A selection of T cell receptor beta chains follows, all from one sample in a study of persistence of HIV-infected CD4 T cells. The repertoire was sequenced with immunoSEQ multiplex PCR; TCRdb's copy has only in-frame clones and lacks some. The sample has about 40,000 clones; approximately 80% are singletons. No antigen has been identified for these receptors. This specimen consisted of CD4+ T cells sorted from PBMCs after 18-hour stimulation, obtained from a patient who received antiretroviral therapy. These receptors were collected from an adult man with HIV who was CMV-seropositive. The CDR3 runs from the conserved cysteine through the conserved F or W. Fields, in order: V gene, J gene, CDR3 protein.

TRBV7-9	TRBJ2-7	CASSLDAGTYEQYF
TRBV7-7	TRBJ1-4	CASSLGGGGSEKLFF
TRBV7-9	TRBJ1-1	CASSPMGQGNTEAFF
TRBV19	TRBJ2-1	CASTRSGGQNEQFF
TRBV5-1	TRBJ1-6	CASSLGGDPAQSPLHF
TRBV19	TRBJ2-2	CASSSRGLDTGELFF
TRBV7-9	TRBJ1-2	CASSLGGTKHYGYTF
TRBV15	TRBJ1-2	CATSRDIGAGRHGYTF
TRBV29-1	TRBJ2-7	CSAIPYPDSYEQYF
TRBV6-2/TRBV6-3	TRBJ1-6	CASSNRGSNNSPLHF
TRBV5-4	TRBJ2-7	CASSLGGGGATYEQYF
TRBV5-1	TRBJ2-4	CASSLAGGKNIQYF
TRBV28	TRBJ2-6	CASSPRGGANVLTF
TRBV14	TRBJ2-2	CASSPRREGAGTGELFF
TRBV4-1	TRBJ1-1	CASSLAGTGNTEAFF
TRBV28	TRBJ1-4	CATRGDTEKLFF
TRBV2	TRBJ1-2	CASSEGGRGGYTF
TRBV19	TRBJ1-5	CASSLGPREYNQPQHF
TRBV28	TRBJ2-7	CASSPTDGAGLYEQYF
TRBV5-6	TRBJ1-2	CASSLEPVLYGYTF
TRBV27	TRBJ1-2	CASRARQGLNYGYTF